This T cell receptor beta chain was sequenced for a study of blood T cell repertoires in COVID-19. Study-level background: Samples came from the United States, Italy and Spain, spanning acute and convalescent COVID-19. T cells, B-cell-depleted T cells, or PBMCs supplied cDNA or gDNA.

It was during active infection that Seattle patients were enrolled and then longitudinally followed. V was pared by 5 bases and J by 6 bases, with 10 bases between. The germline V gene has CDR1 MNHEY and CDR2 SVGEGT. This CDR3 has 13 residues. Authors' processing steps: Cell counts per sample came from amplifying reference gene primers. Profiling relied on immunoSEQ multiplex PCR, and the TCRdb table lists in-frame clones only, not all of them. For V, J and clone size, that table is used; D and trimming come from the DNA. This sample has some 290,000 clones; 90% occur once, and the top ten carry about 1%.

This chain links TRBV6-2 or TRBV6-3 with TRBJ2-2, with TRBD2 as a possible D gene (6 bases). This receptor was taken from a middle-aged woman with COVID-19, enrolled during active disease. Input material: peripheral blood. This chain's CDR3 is CASSDRLAGELFF. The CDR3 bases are TGTGCCAGCAGTGACAGACTAGCCGGGGAGCTGTTTTTT.